Listed below are T cell receptor beta chains from one sample, sequenced in a study of OX40 agonist ivuxolimab in advanced cancers. This table comes from immunoSEQ multiplex PCR, and its TCRdb copy is limited to in-frame clones, with some not included. Here the sample spans around 99,000 clones, roughly 90% being singletons. Material: CD4+ or CD8+ T cells sorted from blood, obtained in a trial of the OX40 agonist ivuxolimab. The receptors here all came from an adult with an advanced solid tumor such as melanoma, head and neck, liver or kidney cancer. Both conserved end residues are part of each CDR3. D genes are given only for firm matches. Some rows mark clone size as missing; the rest say once, few, many or name a class of expanded clone.

D: TRBD2
size: -
J: TRBJ2-1
V: TRBV5-1
CDR3: CASKAGDEQFF
DNA: TGCGCCAGCAAGGCGGGAGATGAGCAGTTCTTC

D: TRBD2
size: -
J: TRBJ2-1
V: TRBV6-1
CDR3: CASSPPGLAGGLPFF
DNA: TGTGCCAGCAGTCCGCCGGGACTAGCGGGGGGTCTGCCGTTCTTC

D: -
size: -
J: TRBJ1-5
V: TRBV19
CDR3: CASSIVSTSSEPQHF
DNA: TGTGCCAGTAGTATAGTCTCCACCTCATCAGAGCCCCAGCATTTT

D: TRBD2
size: -
J: TRBJ2-7
V: TRBV5-8
CDR3: CASSTLPGGKSSYEQYF
DNA: TGTGCCAGCAGCACCCTCCCGGGAGGGAAAAGCTCCTACGAGCAGTACTTC

D: -
size: -
J: TRBJ1-5
V: TRBV19
CDR3: CASSGTFHQPQHF
DNA: TGTGCCAGTAGTGGTACATTTCATCAGCCCCAGCATTTT

D: -
size: -
J: TRBJ2-3
V: TRBV18
CDR3: CASSPGSWPDTQYF
DNA: TGTGCCAGCTCACCAGGGAGCTGGCCAGATACGCAGTATTTT

D: TRBD1
size: once
J: TRBJ2-7
V: TRBV5-1
CDR3: CASSSDRAPLSQQYF
DNA: TGCGCCAGCAGCTCTGACAGGGCCCCTCTATCGCAGCAGTACTTC

D: TRBD1
size: few
J: TRBJ1-1
V: TRBV19
CDR3: CASSILQGTEAFF
DNA: TGTGCCAGTAGTATCCTACAGGGGACTGAAGCTTTCTTT

D: -
size: -
J: TRBJ1-2
V: TRBV6-5
CDR3: CASSRSGAGLSGYTF
DNA: TGTGCCAGCAGCCGATCAGGTGCGGGGTTAAGTGGCTACACCTTC

D: -
size: -
J: TRBJ2-5
V: TRBV19
CDR3: CASSLTGSGETQYF
DNA: TGTGCCAGTAGCCTTACAGGATCGGGAGAGACCCAGTACTTC

D: -
size: -
J: TRBJ2-4
V: TRBV6-5
CDR3: CASSSQGAGRNIQYF
DNA: TGTGCCAGCAGCTCCCAAGGAGCGGGTCGAAACATTCAGTACTTC

D: -
size: -
J: TRBJ2-7
V: TRBV7-2
CDR3: CASSLRAGQLEYEQYF
DNA: TGTGCCAGCAGCTTACGCGCGGGACAGCTAGAGTACGAGCAGTACTTC

D: -
size: -
J: TRBJ2-5
V: TRBV11-2
CDR3: CASSLDLGVRETQYF
DNA: TGTGCCAGCAGCTTAGATCTGGGAGTACGAGAGACCCAGTACTTC

D: -
size: -
J: TRBJ2-1
V: TRBV5-1
CDR3: CASSLDQLSSYNEQFF
DNA: TGCGCCAGCAGCTTGGACCAGCTAAGCTCCTACAATGAGCAGTTCTTC

D: -
size: -
J: TRBJ2-2
V: TRBV6-6
CDR3: CASSYSPGGELFF
DNA: TGTGCCAGCAGTTACTCCCCAGGCGGGGAGCTGTTTTTT

D: TRBD1
size: -
J: TRBJ1-1
V: TRBV9
CDR3: CASSDTGANTEAFF
DNA: TGTGCCAGCAGCGACACAGGGGCGAACACTGAAGCTTTCTTT

D: -
size: -
J: TRBJ1-2
V: TRBV2
CDR3: CASALSRTYGYTF
DNA: TGTGCCAGCGCTCTCTCCAGAACATATGGCTACACCTTC

D: -
size: -
J: TRBJ2-5
V: TRBV5-1
CDR3: CASSLKGRVETQYF
DNA: TGCGCCAGCAGCTTGAAGGGTAGGGTAGAGACCCAGTACTTC

D: -
size: once
J: TRBJ1-2
V: TRBV30
CDR3: CASVAGVHGYTF
DNA: TGTGCCTCGGTGGCAGGGGTTCATGGCTACACCTTC

D: TRBD2
size: -
J: TRBJ2-3
V: TRBV19
CDR3: CASRPPGLASDTQYF
DNA: TGTGCCAGTAGGCCCCCGGGACTAGCATCAGATACGCAGTATTTT

D: -
size: once
J: TRBJ1-4
V: TRBV6-5
CDR3: CASSPDWDNEKLFF
DNA: TGTGCCAGCAGTCCTGACTGGGATAATGAAAAACTGTTTTTT

D: -
size: -
J: TRBJ1-3
V: TRBV9
CDR3: CASAWRDADTIYF
DNA: TGTGCCAGCGCCTGGCGGGATGCAGACACCATATATTTT

D: TRBD1
size: -
J: TRBJ1-2
V: TRBV28
CDR3: CASSFRGNYGYTF
DNA: TGTGCCAGTTCGTTCAGGGGGAACTATGGCTACACCTTC

D: TRBD2
size: -
J: TRBJ2-3
V: TRBV18
CDR3: CASSPLVGLAGEDTDTQYF
DNA: TGTGCCAGCTCACCCCTTGTCGGGCTAGCGGGAGAAGACACAGATACGCAGTATTTT

D: TRBD1
size: -
J: TRBJ1-2
V: TRBV7-9
CDR3: CASSSPGQGSYGYTF
DNA: TGTGCCAGCAGCTCGCCGGGACAGGGGAGCTATGGCTACACCTTC

D: TRBD1
size: -
J: TRBJ2-3
V: TRBV28
CDR3: CASRPLYGTGDPSTDTQYF
DNA: TGTGCCAGCAGACCACTCTACGGGACAGGGGACCCTAGCACAGATACGCAGTATTTT

D: -
size: few
J: TRBJ1-1
V: TRBV23-1
CDR3: CASSQSWITRFEAFF
DNA: TGCGCCAGCAGTCAATCCTGGATAACGAGGTTTGAAGCTTTCTTT

D: -
size: -
J: TRBJ2-2
V: TRBV11-2
CDR3: CASSLYGTGELFF
DNA: TGTGCCAGCAGCTTATACGGCACCGGGGAGCTGTTTTTT

D: -
size: -
J: TRBJ1-2
V: TRBV18
CDR3: CASSPQGNAYGYTF
DNA: TGTGCCAGCTCACCACAGGGAAACGCGTATGGCTACACCTTC

D: -
size: -
J: TRBJ2-1
V: TRBV29-1
CDR3: CSGQTSTQQFF
DNA: TGCAGCGGCCAAACATCAACGCAGCAGTTCTTC

D: -
size: -
J: TRBJ1-6
V: TRBV6-1
CDR3: CASIGPARNSPLHF
DNA: TGTGCCAGCATTGGTCCAGCGAGGAATTCACCCCTCCACTTT

D: TRBD1
size: -
J: TRBJ1-2
V: TRBV7-9
CDR3: CASSFGTGLNYGYTF
DNA: TGTGCCAGCAGCTTCGGGACAGGGCTTAACTATGGCTACACCTTC

D: TRBD1
size: -
J: TRBJ2-1
V: TRBV27
CDR3: CASRTGGRSEQFF
DNA: TGTGCCAGCAGGACAGGGGGGAGGTCTGAGCAGTTCTTC

D: TRBD2
size: -
J: TRBJ2-7
V: TRBV27
CDR3: CASSLSILGPSGFYEQYF
DNA: TGTGCCAGCAGTTTATCGATTTTGGGGCCTAGCGGCTTCTACGAGCAGTACTTC

D: -
size: -
J: TRBJ1-1
V: TRBV28
CDR3: CASRTPVLNTEAFF
DNA: TGTGCCAGCAGGACTCCGGTCTTGAACACTGAAGCTTTCTTT

D: -
size: -
J: TRBJ2-3
V: TRBV19
CDR3: CASRRGVRGTDTQYF
DNA: TGTGCCAGTAGAAGGGGGGTGAGGGGCACAGATACGCAGTATTTT

D: TRBD1
size: few
J: TRBJ1-6
V: TRBV19
CDR3: CASSTRDRGRGNSPLHF
DNA: TGTGCCAGTAGTACCCGGGACAGGGGGCGCGGAAATTCACCCCTCCACTTT